The following is a TCR beta chain sequence with its context. Its target is unknown. The V and J ends lost 1 base and 6 bases respectively, with 13 bases between them. Germline V gives CDR1 SGHVS, CDR2 FNYEAQ. CDR3 length: 15 residues. The sample is drawn from a study of T cells in localized non-small cell lung cancer. General study points: Elevated circulating T cell density in blood was associated with longer overall survival. T cell clonality was highest in uninvolved adjacent lung, above tumor.

The method was immunoSEQ multiplex PCR; TCRdb's version includes in-frame clones alone and lacks a portion of them. The profile shows 20,000 or so clones, around 83% of them singletons. The receptor was derived from a man aged 40-75 years with stage I lung adenocarcinoma. The starting material was peripheral blood, obtained before any cancer treatment. This sequence joins TRBV7-6 and TRBJ2-1; D possibly corresponds to TRBD2 (7 bases). The CDR3 coding sequence is TGTGCCAGCAGCTTAGATCCGGGGGGCATCAATGAGCAGTTCTTC. Protein product: CASSLDPGGINEQFF.